This T cell receptor (beta chain) was retrieved from a study of T cells expressing NK-cell markers. The CDR3 extends over 16 amino acids. Per the germline V gene, CDR1 is SGHTA and CDR2 is FQGNSA. TCRdb reanalyzed the 5' RACE reads, giving one entry per CDR3 protein sequence and no DNA. This sample's clone table lists about 390,000 distinct CDR3 sequences. This chain connects TRBV7-2 to TRBJ2-3. This receptor was obtained from a woman in her 50s in good health. The sample consisted of blood T cells: a sorted CD56 or NKG2C T cell subset, CD4+ or CD8+ T cells, or bulk PBMC T cells (not recorded which). This chain's CDR3 is CASSLAASGSTDMQYF.